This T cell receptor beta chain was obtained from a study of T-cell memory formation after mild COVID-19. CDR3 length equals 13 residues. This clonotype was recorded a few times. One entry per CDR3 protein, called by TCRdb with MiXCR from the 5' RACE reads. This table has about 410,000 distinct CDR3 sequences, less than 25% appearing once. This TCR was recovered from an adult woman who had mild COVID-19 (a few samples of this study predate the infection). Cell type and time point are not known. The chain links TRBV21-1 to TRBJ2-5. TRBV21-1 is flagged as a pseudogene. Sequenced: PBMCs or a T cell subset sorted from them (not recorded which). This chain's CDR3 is CASSTTMQETQYF. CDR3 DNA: TGTGCCAGCAGCACCACGATGCAAGAGACCCAGTACTTC.